What follows are 8 T cell receptor beta chains derived from one specimen sequenced in a study of CD8 T cells in Susac syndrome (dated by TCRdb to between 2017 and 2020). The library relied on the immunoSEQ multiplex PCR assay. RNA was extracted with the RNeasy kit and roughly 0.5 to 1 ug was reverse transcribed using random hexamers. The public reads were run again by TCRdb, first through fastp at Q25 and then through MiXCR, and only productive beta chains were kept. Duplicate CDR3 protein sequences are folded into a single record with the most common DNA and genes. For this sample the table gives about 210,000 distinct CDR3 sequences, of which 85% to 95% were detected only once. 0.08% to 0.11% of the sample comes from the top ten. The sequenced sample was CD4+ T cells from PBMCs. The receptors stem from a human donor in good health.

The chain couples TRBV3-1 to TRBJ1-5, with D uncertain. V dropped 1 base and J dropped 1 base, with 11 bases sitting between them. The CDR3 sequence is 16 residues long. Germline CDR1 is LGHDT and CDR2 is YNNKEL (reference sequence). In DNA, the CDR3 is TGTGCCAGCAGCCAAGGCTGGGGAGGGAGCAATCAGCCCCAGCATTTT. It is translated as CASSQGWGGSNQPQHF.

The J gene is TRBJ1-4, the V gene TRBV19; D call uncertain. This CDR3 is 10 amino acids long. Germline values: CDR1 LNHDA, CDR2 SQIVND (reference sequence). V was pared by 6 bases and J by 7 bases, with 3 bases between. CDR3 nucleotides: TGTGCCAGTAGGTCTGAAAAACTGTTTTTT. The encoded protein is CASRSEKLFF.

This rearrangement joins TRBV29-1 to TRBJ2-1, with D possibly TRBD1 on 6 matching bases. The V gene's germline CDR1 is SQVTM and CDR2 ANQGSEA. The V and J ends lost 7 bases and 5 bases respectively, with 12 bases between them. There are 12 residues in the CDR3. DNA of the CDR3: TGCAGCGGGGGACACCTAAACAATGAGCAGTTCTTC. It specifies CSGGHLNNEQFF.

For the CDR3, the DNA is TGTGCCAGCAGTTTCGCCGCTGAAGCTTTCTTT. Encoded protein: CASSFAAEAFF. This chain joins TRBV12-3 or TRBV12-4 and TRBJ1-1; no clear D. The CDR3 runs to 11 residues. Trimming stripped 3 bases from V and 6 bases from J, with 5 bases between.

V is TRBV20-1 and J is TRBJ2-1, with 7 bases aligning to TRBD2. The trim removed 0 bases at V and 5 bases at J, leaving 7 bases unmatched. CDR3 length equals 15 residues. Germline-derived CDR1 and CDR2 are DFQATT and SNEGSKA (reference sequence). In DNA, the CDR3 is TGCAGTGCTAGAGATCCTAGCGGCTTGGACAATGAGCAGTTCTTC. Its translation is CSARDPSGLDNEQFF.

This clonotype was seen just once. V is TRBV24-1 and J is TRBJ1-1, with D possibly matching TRBD1 (5 bases). The V end lost 8 bases, the J end lost 0 bases, and 9 bases lay between the germline ends. Germline-derived CDR1 and CDR2 are KGHDR and SFDVKD. This CDR3 has 13 amino acids. CDR3 DNA sequence: TGTGCCACCATGGGACCCATGAACACTGAAGCTTTCTTT. Its translation is CATMGPMNTEAFF.

The rearrangement links TRBV9 to TRBJ2-7; D is tentatively TRBD1 or TRBD2 (6 bases each). Trimming stripped 3 bases from V and 5 bases from J, with 12 bases between. In germline, CDR1 is SGDLS, CDR2 YYNGEE. The CDR3 covers 13 residues. CDR3 in amino acids: CASSARRGDEQYF. The CDR3 bases are TGTGCCAGCAGCGCGCGGAGGGGGGACGAGCAGTACTTC.

This rearrangement joins TRBV24-1 to TRBJ2-5; D tentatively reads TRBD1 or TRBD2 (7 bases each). V lost 6 bases and J lost 7, with 14 bases in between. Germline V lookup: CDR1 KGHDR, CDR2 SFDVKD. CDR3 size: 13 residues. CDR3 loop: CATSNSGGATQYF. The DNA for the CDR3 is TGTGCCACCAGTAACTCAGGGGGGGCGACCCAGTACTTC.